This T cell receptor (beta chain) was obtained from a study of T-cell reconstitution after alpha-beta-depleted transplantation in children. In regard to this clonotype: The antigen is not known.

General study results and limits: Reportedly, roughly two months post-transplant, alpha-beta T cells arose from several hundred expanded graft clones. A year post-transplant, T-cell counts and diversity derived mostly from newly produced T cells.

Unique molecular identifiers were built into the TCRbeta library. TCRdb independently ran MiXCR on the PCR reads; one entry per CDR3 protein. The sample yields about 980,000 distinct CDR3 sequences, around 30% seen once. This CDR3 has 14 amino acids. Trimming took off 3 bases at V and 6 bases at J, with 13 bases between the two ends. The chain carries TRBV12-3 or TRBV12-4 and TRBJ2-3; D may match TRBD1 or TRBD2 (5 bases each). The receptor's source is a boy in the first two years of life who had a stem cell transplant for SCID, so the T cells may come from the graft donor. Source: PBMCs, mostly from graft donor cells, taken 360 days after TCRalphabeta/CD19-depleted stem cell transplant. The CDR3 sequence: CASSFRIRDDTQYF. The CDR3 DNA is TGTGCCAGCAGTTTTCGGATAAGGGACGATACGCAGTATTTT.